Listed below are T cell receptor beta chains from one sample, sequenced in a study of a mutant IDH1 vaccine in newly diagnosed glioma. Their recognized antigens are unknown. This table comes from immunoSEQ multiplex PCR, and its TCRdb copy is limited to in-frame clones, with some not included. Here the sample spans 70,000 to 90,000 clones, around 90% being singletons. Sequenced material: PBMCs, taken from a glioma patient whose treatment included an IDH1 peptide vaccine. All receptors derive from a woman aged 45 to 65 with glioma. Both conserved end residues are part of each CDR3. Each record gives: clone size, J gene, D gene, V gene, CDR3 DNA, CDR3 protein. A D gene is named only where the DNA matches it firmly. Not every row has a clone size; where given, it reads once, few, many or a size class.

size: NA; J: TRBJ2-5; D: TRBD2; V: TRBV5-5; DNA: TGTGCCAGCAGCTTGGTTAGCGGGAGCGCGCGGCAGACCCAGTACTTC; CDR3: CASSLVSGSARQTQYF
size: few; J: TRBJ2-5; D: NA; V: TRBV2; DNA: TGTGCCAGCAGTGAGAACAGCGACGAGACCCAGTACTTC; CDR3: CASSENSDETQYF
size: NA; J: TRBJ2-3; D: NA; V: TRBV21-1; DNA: TGTGCCAGCAGCAGGGATAGGGGAGCTAGCACAGATACGCAGTATTTT; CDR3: CASSRDRGASTDTQYF
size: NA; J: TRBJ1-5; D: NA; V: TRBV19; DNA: TGTGCCAGTAGTCGGGGGGAGGGCAATCAGCCCCAGCATTTT; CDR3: CASSRGEGNQPQHF
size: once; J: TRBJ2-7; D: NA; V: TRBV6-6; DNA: TGTGCCAGCCAGGGATTTGACTACGAGCAGTACTTC; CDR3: CASQGFDYEQYF
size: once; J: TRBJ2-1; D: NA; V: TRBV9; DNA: TGTGCCAGCAGCGTTTCAGGGGGGGAATACAATGAGCAGTTCTTC; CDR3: CASSVSGGEYNEQFF
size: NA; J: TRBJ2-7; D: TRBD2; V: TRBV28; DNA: TGTGCCAGCAGTTTGAGCGGGAGGTTATACGAGCAGTACTTC; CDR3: CASSLSGRLYEQYF
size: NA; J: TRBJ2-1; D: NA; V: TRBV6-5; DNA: TGTGCCAGCAGTTCCCTCCGGACACCCCCAGGGTATGAGCAGTTCTTC; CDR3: CASSSLRTPPGYEQFF
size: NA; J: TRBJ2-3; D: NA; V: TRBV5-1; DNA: TGCGCCAGCACCTGGGGGAATACGCAGTATTTT; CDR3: CASTWGNTQYF
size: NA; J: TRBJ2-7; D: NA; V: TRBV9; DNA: TGTGCCAGCAGCGTAGATGAGGGATTCTACGAGCAGTACTTC; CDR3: CASSVDEGFYEQYF
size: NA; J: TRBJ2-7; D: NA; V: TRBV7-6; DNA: TGTGCCAGCAGCTCCAATAGTAGGTACGAGCAGTACTTC; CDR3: CASSSNSRYEQYF
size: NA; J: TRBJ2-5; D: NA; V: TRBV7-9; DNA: TGTGCCAGCAGCTTAGTCAGAGAGACCCAGTACTTC; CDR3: CASSLVRETQYF
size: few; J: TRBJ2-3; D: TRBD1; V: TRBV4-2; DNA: TGTGCCAGCAGCCAACTTCTGGGACAGGGGCTCTTAGATACGCAGTATTTT; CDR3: CASSQLLGQGLLDTQYF
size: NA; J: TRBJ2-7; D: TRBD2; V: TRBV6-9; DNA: TGTGCCAGCAGTTATATCGGGCGGGAGACCTCCTACGAGCAGTACTTC; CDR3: CASSYIGRETSYEQYF
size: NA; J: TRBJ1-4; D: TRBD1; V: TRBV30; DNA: TGTGCCTGGGGGGACAGTCCATCAACTAATGAAAAACTGTTTTTT; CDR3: CAWGDSPSTNEKLFF
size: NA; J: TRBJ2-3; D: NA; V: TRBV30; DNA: TGTGCCTGGAGTGCCCCCAGGAGGGGGGCAGATACGCAGTATTTT; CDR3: CAWSAPRRGADTQYF
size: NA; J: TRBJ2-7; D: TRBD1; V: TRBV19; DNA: TGTGCCAGTATAACGGGACAGGGTTCCTACGAGCAGTACTTC; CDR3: CASITGQGSYEQYF
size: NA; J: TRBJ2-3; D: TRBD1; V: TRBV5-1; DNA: TGCGCCAGCAGCTTTCAGGGGGTCGGGGGCACAGATACGCAGTATTTT; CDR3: CASSFQGVGGTDTQYF
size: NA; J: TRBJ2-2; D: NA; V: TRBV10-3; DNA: TGTGCCATCAGTGTAGAGGTTGCCGGGGAGCTGTTTTTT; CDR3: CAISVEVAGELFF
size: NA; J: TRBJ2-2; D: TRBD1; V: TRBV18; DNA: TGTGCCAGCTCGGACAGGCTCCCTGGCCTCTCGCGGTACACCGGGGAGCTGTTTTTT; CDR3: CASSDRLPGLSRYTGELFF
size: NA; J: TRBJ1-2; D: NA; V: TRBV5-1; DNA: TGCGCCAGGACGCTGAGGGCCCATAACTATGGCTACACCTTC; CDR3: CARTLRAHNYGYTF
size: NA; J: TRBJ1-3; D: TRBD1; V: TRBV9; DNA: TGTGCCAGCAGCCCGCGACAGGGTAATTATCCGGGAAACACCATATATTTT; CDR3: CASSPRQGNYPGNTIYF
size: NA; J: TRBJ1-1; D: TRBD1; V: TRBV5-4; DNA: TGTGCCAGCAGCTTGCAGGGGGGTCTCACTGAAGCTTTCTTT; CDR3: CASSLQGGLTEAFF
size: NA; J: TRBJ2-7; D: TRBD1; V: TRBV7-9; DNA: TGTGCCAGCAGCTACCTCTCCGGGACAGGGCTCGAGCAGTACTTC; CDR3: CASSYLSGTGLEQYF
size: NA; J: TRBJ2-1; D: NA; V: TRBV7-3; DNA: TGTGCCAGCAGCACTCGAAGAAGCTCCTACAATGAGCAGTTCTTC; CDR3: CASSTRRSSYNEQFF
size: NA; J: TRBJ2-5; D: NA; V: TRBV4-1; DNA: TGCGCCAGCAGCCAAGACAACGAGGAGACCCAGTACTTC; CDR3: CASSQDNEETQYF
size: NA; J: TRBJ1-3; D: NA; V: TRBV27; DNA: TGTGCCAGCAGTTGGCAGGGCTCCTCTGGAAACACCATATATTTT; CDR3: CASSWQGSSGNTIYF
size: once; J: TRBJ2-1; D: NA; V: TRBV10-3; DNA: TGTGCCATCAGTGATTTCGGGAGAGATTCCTACAATGAGCAGTTCTTC; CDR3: CAISDFGRDSYNEQFF
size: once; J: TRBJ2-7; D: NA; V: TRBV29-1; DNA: TGCAGCGTTGAGGAGACAGATCCCTACGAGCAGTACTTC; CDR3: CSVEETDPYEQYF
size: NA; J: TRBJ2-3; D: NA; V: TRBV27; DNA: TGTGCCAGCAGTTCAAGGGGTTCGGATACGCAGTATTTT; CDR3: CASSSRGSDTQYF
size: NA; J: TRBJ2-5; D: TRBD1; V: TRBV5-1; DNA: TGCGCCAGCAGCGGGACAGGGAAAGAGACCCAGTACTTC; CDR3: CASSGTGKETQYF
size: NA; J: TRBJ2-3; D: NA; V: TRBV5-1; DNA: TGCGCCAGCGGCTCGCAGGCTAGCACAGATACGCAGTATTTT; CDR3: CASGSQASTDTQYF
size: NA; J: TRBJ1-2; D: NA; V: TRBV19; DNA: TGTGCCAGTAGTATAGTGACGGGATTCTATGGCTACACCTTC; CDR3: CASSIVTGFYGYTF
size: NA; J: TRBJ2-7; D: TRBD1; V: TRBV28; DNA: TGTGCCAGCAAAGGGTCCGGACAGGGGTACGAGCAGTACTTC; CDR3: CASKGSGQGYEQYF
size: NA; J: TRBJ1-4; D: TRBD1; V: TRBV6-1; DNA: TGTGCCAGCAGTGGCCAGGGGGGAGGAAATGAAAAACTGTTTTTT; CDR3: CASSGQGGGNEKLFF